This TCR beta chain was identified in a study of identifying expanded T cells in peripheral blood. Study-wide results and caveats: Over about two and four weeks, about 15 and 19 clones changed, versus 1.2 between replicates.

This CDR3 is built from 14 residues. Per germline, CDR1 MNHNS and CDR2 SASEGT. Trimming removed 7 bases at V and 2 bases at J, with 15 bases between. About this clone itself: Antigen specificity is unknown.

The method was immunoSEQ multiplex PCR; TCRdb's version includes in-frame clones alone and lacks a portion of them. The data show 95,000 or so clones, 86% seen once. No infections or other immune events were documented during collection. The clonotype was recovered from a person aged 18 to 70 in good health. V and J are TRBV6-1 and TRBJ2-7; D perhaps matches TRBD2 (5 bases). Specimen: blood. CDR3: CASTEGIATYEQYF. As DNA, the CDR3 is TGTGCCAGCACCGAGGGAATAGCGACCTACGAGCAGTACTTC.